This TCR beta chain came from a study of cytomegalovirus exposure and HLA in healthy donors. The study's findings and limits: When presence/absence was analysed, sequencing depth was taken to be roughly uniform across donors. The authors excluded some V segments, including TRBV6-2 and TRBV6-3, as indistinguishable.

PCR was performed using 60 Vbeta and 13 Jbeta primers. Assay: immunoSEQ multiplex PCR; the TCRdb copy retains only in-frame clones and omits some. There are fewer than 100,000 clones in the sample; about 78% occur only once, and approximately 4% lies in the top ten. Healthy bone marrow donors supplied every sample. As to this clone: Its antigen is undetermined.

Trimming removed 8 bases at V and 5 bases at J, with 19 bases between. The CDR3 consists of 13 residues. Germline values: CDR1 SQVTM, CDR2 ANQGSEA. This clonotype was sampled from a woman in her thirties or forties in good health and CMV-seropositive. The chain combines TRBV29-1 with TRBJ2-7; tentative D call: TRBD2 (6 bases). Sequenced sample: PBMCs. As DNA, the CDR3 is TGCAGCCTCTCCATCGGGGGTTCGGACGAGCAGTACTTC. It codes for CSLSIGGSDEQYF.